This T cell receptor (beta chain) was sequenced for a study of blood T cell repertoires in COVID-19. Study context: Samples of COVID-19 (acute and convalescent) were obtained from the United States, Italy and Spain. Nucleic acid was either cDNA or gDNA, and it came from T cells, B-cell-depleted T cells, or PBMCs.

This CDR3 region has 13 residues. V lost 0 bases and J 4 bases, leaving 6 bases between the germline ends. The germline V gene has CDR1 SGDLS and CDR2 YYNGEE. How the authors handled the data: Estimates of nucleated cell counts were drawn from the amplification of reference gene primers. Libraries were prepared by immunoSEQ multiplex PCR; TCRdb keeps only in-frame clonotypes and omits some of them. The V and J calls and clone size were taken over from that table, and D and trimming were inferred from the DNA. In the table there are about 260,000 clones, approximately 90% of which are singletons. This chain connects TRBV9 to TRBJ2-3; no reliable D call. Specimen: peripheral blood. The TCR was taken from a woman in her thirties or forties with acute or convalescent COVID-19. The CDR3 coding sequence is TGTGCCAGCAGCGTAGCCCCATCAGATACGCAGTATTTT. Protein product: CASSVAPSDTQYF.